This TCR beta chain is from a study of Tregs in tolerant kidney transplant recipients. For the study at large: Related graft donors supplied nonmyeloablative bone marrow transplants, and mixed chimerism was transient.

Of note for this clone: No antigen is known for it. Read data end 3 residues before the CDR3 end; the end is taken from the germline J gene.

Germline V lookup: CDR1 LNHDA, CDR2 SQIVND (reference sequence). The CDR3 has 15 residues. With 5 bases removed from V and 4 bases from J, the gap between germline ends came to 16 bases. Method: immunoSEQ multiplex PCR; TCRdb's copy keeps in-frame clones and lacks some. There are about 30,000 clones in the sample, with approximately 15% held by the top ten. Unstimulated Tregs (CD4+CD25+CD127-) and CD4+CD25- non-Tregs were sorted from PBMCs. Study-level points and caveats: The most relevant donor-specific Treg TCRbeta repertoire apparently came from expansion with activated donor B cells.

Sequenced here: CD8+ T cells from blood, sampled before the transplant. This clonotype originated in a human donor who received a combined kidney and bone marrow transplant. The V call is TRBV19, the J call TRBJ2-3, with D possibly matching TRBD1 (5 bases). This chain's CDR3 is CASSGKGNSADTQYF. The sequenced CDR3 bases are TGTGCCAGTAGTGGGAAGGGGAATAGTGCAGATACG.